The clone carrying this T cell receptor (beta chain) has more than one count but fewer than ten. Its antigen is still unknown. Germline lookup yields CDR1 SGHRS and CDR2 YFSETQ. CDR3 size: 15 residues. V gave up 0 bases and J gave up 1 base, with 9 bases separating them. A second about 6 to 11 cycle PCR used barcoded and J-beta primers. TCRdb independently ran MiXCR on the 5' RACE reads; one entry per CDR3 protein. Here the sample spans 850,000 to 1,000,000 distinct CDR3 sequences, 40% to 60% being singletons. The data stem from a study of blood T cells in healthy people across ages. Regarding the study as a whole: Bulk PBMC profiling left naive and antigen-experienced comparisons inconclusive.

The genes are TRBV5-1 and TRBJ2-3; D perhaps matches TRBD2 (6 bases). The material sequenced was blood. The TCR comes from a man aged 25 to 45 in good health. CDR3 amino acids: CASSLERVGTDTQYF. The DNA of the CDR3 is TGCGCCAGCAGCTTGGAGCGGGTTGGCACAGATACGCAGTATTTT.